This entry is about one T cell receptor beta chain. The antigen remains undetermined. This CDR3 has 15 residues. Germline V gene sequence: CDR1 LGHNA, CDR2 YSLEER. V shed 0 bases and J shed 10 bases, with 13 bases lying between them. This entry belongs to a study of T-cell reconstitution after alpha-beta-depleted transplantation in children. During its preparation, the TCRbeta library received unique molecular identifiers. TCRdb recomputed calls from the PCR reads with MiXCR, one row per CDR3 protein. The table lists about 200,000 distinct CDR3 sequences, approximately 6.3% of them singletons, with just over 5.5% in the top ten. Overall study findings and caveats: Hyperexpanded clones declined; after one year, newly produced T cells mostly supplied diversity. About two months after transplant, alpha-beta T cells reportedly came from several hundred expanded graft clones.

The chain uses TRBV4-3 and TRBJ1-6; D gene uncertain. Specimen: PBMCs, collected before TCRalphabeta/CD19-depleted stem cell transplant. The receptor's source is a boy aged 2 to 10 with acute lymphoblastic leukemia, due to receive a stem cell transplant. Written as DNA, the CDR3 is TGCGCCAGCAGCCAAGAAACGTCAAAAGGGTCACCCCTCCACTTT. As protein: CASSQETSKGSPLHF.